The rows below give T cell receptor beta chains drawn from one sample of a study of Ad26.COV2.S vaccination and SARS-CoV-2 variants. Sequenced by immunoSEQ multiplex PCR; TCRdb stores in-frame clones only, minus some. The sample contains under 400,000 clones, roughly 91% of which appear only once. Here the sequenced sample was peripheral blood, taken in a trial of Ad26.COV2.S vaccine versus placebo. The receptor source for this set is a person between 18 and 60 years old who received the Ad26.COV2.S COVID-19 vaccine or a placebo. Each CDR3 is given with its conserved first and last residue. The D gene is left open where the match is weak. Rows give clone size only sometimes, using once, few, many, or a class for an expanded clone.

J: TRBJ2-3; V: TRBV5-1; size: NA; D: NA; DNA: TGCGCCAGCAGCTCCGGGGAACACACAGATACGCAGTATTTT; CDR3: CASSSGEHTDTQYF
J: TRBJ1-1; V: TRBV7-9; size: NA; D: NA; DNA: TGTGCCAGCAGCTCGCAAGAGGGCACTGAAGCTTTCTTT; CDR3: CASSSQEGTEAFF
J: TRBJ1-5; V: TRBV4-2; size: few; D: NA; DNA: TGTGCCAGCAGCCACGCAGGGACTCGCAATCAGCCCCAGCATTTT; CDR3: CASSHAGTRNQPQHF
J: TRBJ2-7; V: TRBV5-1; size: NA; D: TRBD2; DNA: TGCGCCAGCAGCTTGGGCATCGAGTCGGGGGGCGAGCAGTACTTC; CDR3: CASSLGIESGGEQYF
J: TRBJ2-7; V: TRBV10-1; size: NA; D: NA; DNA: TGCGCCAGCACCACAAGGGGCAGTAGTCAACCCACCTACGAGCAGTACTTC; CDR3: CASTTRGSSQPTYEQYF
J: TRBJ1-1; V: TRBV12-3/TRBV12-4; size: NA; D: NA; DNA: TGTGCCAGCAGTTTACAGGGCTGGGCTTTCTTT; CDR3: CASSLQGWAFF
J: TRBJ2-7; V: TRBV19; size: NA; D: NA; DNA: TGTGCCAGTAAAGGGAACTCATGGTCCTACGAGCAGTACTTC; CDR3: CASKGNSWSYEQYF
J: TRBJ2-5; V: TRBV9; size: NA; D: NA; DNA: TGTGCCAGCAGCGTAGGGCAACTAGCGACCCAGTACTTC; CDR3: CASSVGQLATQYF
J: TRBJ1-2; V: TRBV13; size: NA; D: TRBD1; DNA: TGTGCCAGCAGTCGACAGGGTATCGACTATGGCTACACCTTC; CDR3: CASSRQGIDYGYTF
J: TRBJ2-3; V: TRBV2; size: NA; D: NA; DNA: TGTGCCAGCAGGACCGGGACCCGAATCACAGATACGCAGTATTTT; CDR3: CASRTGTRITDTQYF
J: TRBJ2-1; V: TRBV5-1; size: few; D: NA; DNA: TGCGCCAGCAGCTTGGCCGATGAGTTTGGGACCCCTTACAATGAGCAGTTCTTC; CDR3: CASSLADEFGTPYNEQFF
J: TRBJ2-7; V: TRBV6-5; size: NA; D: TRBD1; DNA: TGTGCCAGCACCCGCGGGACAGGTCCCTACGAGCAGTACTTC; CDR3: CASTRGTGPYEQYF
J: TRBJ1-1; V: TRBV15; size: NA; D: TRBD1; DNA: TGTGCCACCAGCAGGAGGACAGGTAACACTGAAGCTTTCTTT; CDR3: CATSRRTGNTEAFF
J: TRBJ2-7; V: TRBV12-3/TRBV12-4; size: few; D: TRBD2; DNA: TGTGCCAGCAGAGCGGGAGCCTACGAGCAGTACTTC; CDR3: CASRAGAYEQYF
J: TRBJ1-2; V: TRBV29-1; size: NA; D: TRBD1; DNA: TGCAGCGTGCCTAGACAGGGGGCTAAGGACTATGGCTACACCTTC; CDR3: CSVPRQGAKDYGYTF
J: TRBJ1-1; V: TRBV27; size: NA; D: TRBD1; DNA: TGTGCCAGCAGCCCAGGGACAGGGCAAGGGGACACTGAAGCTTTCTTT; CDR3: CASSPGTGQGDTEAFF
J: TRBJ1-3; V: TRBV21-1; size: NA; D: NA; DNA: TGTGCCAGCAGCCCCATGGGAAACACCATATATTTT; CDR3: CASSPMGNTIYF
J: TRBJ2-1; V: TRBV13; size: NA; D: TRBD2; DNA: TGTGCCAGCAGCCCAGGACTAGCGGGGTCTCCTTCCTACAATGAGCAGTTCTTC; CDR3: CASSPGLAGSPSYNEQFF
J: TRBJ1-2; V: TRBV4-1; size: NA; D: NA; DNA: TGCGCCAGCAGCCGAAACGGGTTCCCTGGCTACACCTTC; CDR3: CASSRNGFPGYTF
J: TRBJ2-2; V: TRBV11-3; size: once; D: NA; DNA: TGTGCCAGCAGCTTGTCCCGGAGGGGCGGGGAGCTGTTTTTT; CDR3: CASSLSRRGGELFF
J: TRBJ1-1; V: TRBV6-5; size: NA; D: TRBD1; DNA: TGTGCCAGCAGTTACTCGGTTAACAGGGGCGCTGAAGCTTTCTTT; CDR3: CASSYSVNRGAEAFF
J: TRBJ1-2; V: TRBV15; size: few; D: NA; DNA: TGTGCCACCAGCAGAGCAGAGACAATATATGGCTACACCTTC; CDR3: CATSRAETIYGYTF
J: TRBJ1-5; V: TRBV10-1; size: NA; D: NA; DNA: TGCGCCAGCAGTGAGTCATCAGGGGTGTGCGATCAGCCCCAGCATTTT; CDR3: CASSESSGVCDQPQHF
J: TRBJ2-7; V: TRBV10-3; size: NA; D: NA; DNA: TGTGCCATCAGCGGGGGTTACGAGCAGTACTTC; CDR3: CAISGGYEQYF
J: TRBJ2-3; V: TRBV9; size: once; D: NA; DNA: TGTGCCAGCAGCGTAGAGAGCCCCCCAGATACGCAGTATTTT; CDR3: CASSVESPPDTQYF
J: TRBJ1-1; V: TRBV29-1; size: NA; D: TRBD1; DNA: TGCAGCGTGAAGGACAGGGACCTTTTCTTT; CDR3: CSVKDRDLFF
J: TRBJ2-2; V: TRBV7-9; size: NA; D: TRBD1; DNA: TGTGCCAGCAGCTTAGACCAGGGGGTCTTCACCGGGGAGCTGTTTTTT; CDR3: CASSLDQGVFTGELFF
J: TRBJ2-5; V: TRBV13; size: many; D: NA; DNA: TGTGCCAGCAGCCTACGGGACAAAAGCCCGACGGAGACCCAGTACTTC; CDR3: CASSLRDKSPTETQYF
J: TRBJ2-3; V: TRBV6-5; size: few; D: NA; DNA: TGTGCCAGCAGATATGGGAGCACAGATACGCAGTATTTT; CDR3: CASRYGSTDTQYF
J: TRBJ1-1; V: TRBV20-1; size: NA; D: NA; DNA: TGCAGTGCTGCTAAGAACACTGAAGCTTTCTTT; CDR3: CSAAKNTEAFF
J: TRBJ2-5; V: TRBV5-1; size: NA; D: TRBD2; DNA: TGCGCCAGCAGCTTGGAAAGTAGCGGGGGTCTGCGCGAGACCCAGTACTTC; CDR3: CASSLESSGGLRETQYF
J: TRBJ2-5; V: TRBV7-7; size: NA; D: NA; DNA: TGTGCTAGCAGCGGAGGCGGGTTCGGGACCCAGTACTTC; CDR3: CASSGGGFGTQYF
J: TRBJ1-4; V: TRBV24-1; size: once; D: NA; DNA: TGTGCCACCAGTGACCTTTCTGCAACTAATGAAAAACTGTTTTTT; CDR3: CATSDLSATNEKLFF
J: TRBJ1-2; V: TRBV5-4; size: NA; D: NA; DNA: TGTGCCAGCAGCTTGCAGAGTAGGTGGGTGGACTATGGCTACACCTTC; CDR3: CASSLQSRWVDYGYTF
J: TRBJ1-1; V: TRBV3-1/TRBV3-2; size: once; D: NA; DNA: TGTGCCAGCAGCCAAGAACGGACAGCCACTGAAGCTTTCTTT; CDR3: CASSQERTATEAFF
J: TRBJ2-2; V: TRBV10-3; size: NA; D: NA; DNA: TGTGCCATCAGTGAGTCGATACAGGTCACCGGGGAGCTGTTTTTT; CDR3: CAISESIQVTGELFF
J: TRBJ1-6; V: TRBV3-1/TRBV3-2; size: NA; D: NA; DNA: TGTGCCAGCAGCCAAGATCGGAACAATAATTCACCCCTCCACTTT; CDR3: CASSQDRNNNSPLHF
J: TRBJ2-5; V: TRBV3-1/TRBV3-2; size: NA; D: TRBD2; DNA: TGTGCCAGCAGCCAAGAGGGGACTAGCAGCGAGACCCAGTACTTC; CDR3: CASSQEGTSSETQYF
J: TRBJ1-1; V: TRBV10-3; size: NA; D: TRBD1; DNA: TGTGCCATCAAGACAGGGTGGGATTACACTGAAGCTTTCTTT; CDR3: CAIKTGWDYTEAFF
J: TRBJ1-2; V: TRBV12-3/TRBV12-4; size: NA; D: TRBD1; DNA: TGTGCCAGCAGTTTGGGGACAGACTATGGCTACACCTTC; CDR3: CASSLGTDYGYTF
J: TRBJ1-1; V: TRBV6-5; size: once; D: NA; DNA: TGTGCCAGCAATCGGGCCCTGATTGGATCAATCGCTTTCTTT; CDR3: CASNRALIGSIAFF
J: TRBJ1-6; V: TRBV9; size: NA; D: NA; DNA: TGTGCCAGCACCCTCCGCGCGGCGCATAATTCACCCCTCCACTTT; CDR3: CASTLRAAHNSPLHF
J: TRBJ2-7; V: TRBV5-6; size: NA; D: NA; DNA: TGTGCCAGCAGCTTGGTCGGGGGCGATGAGCAGTACTTC; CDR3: CASSLVGGDEQYF
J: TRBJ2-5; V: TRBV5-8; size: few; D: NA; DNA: TGTGCCAGCAACATTCGACAGGTATTGGGGACCCAGTACTTC; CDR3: CASNIRQVLGTQYF
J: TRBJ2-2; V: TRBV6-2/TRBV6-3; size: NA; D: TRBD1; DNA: TGTGCCAGCAGCATACCCTTAGACAGGGAGCCTGCGAACACCGGGGAGCTGTTTTTT; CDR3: CASSIPLDREPANTGELFF
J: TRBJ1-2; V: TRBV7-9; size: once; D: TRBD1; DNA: TGTGCCAGCAGCTTAGAGGGGGGACAGGGAACTAACTATGGCTACACCTTC; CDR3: CASSLEGGQGTNYGYTF
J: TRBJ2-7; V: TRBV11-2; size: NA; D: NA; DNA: TGTGCCAGCAGCTTAATCAGGGCAAACGAGCAGTACTTC; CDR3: CASSLIRANEQYF
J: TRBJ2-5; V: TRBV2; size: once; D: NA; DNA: TGTGCCAGCAGTGAAACTGGGTTCCAAGAGACCCAGTACTTC; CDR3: CASSETGFQETQYF
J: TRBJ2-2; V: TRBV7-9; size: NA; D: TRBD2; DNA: TGTGCCAGCAGCTTACCTAGCGGGGAGGGAGCCGGGGAGCTGTTTTTT; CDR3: CASSLPSGEGAGELFF
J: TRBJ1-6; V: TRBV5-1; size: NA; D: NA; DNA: TGCGCCAGCAGCTTGGGAGGCAGTGAGAATTCACCCCTCCACTTT; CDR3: CASSLGGSENSPLHF
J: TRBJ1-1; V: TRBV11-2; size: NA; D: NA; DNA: TGTGCCAGCAGCTATCCCAGGATTGAAGCTTTCTTT; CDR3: CASSYPRIEAFF